A single sample gave rise to the 22 T cell receptor beta chains below, sequenced in a study of siplizumab effects on memory and regulatory T cells. Clones were sequenced by immunoSEQ multiplex PCR, and TCRdb holds only the in-frame ones, with some missing. The data hold around 100,000 clones, with about nine tenths observed a single time. The sequenced sample was CD4+ T cells sorted from blood. The receptors shown here come from a human donor in good health. Some clones in this sample may be carry-over from other donors' samples.

J is TRBJ2-7 and V is TRBV11-3; 12 bases line up with TRBD1. Germline trimming cut 6 bases from V and 5 bases from J; bases unmatched to any gene: 5. CDR3 length: 14 residues. Germline loops: CDR1 SGHNT, CDR2 YENEEA. CDR3 region: CASRSGTGGDEQYF. The CDR3, as DNA: TGTGCCAGCAGGTCCGGGACAGGGGGCGACGAGCAGTACTTC. The full variable domain, with the rest looked up from reference TRBV11-3 and TRBJ2-7, is EAGVVQSPRYKIIEKKQPVAFWCNPISGHNTLYWYLQNLGQGPELLIRYENEEAVDDSQLPKDRFSAERLKGVDSTLKIQPAELGDSAVYLCASRSGTGGDEQYFGPGTRLTVT.

This clone appeared once. This chain joins TRBV6-1 and TRBJ2-3, with D perhaps assigned TRBD1 or TRBD2 (6 bases each). Germline loops: CDR1 MNHNS, CDR2 SASEGT. V gave up 10 bases and J gave up 5 bases, with 16 bases separating them. This CDR3 is 13 amino acids long. CDR3 protein: CAIYREAGDTQYF. In DNA, the CDR3 is TGTGCCATCTACAGGGAGGCGGGAGATACGCAGTATTTT.

This chain connects TRBV28 to TRBJ1-4, with unresolved D. This CDR3 spans 14 amino acids. Germline lookup yields CDR1 MDHEN and CDR2 SYDVKM. With 6 bases removed from V and 8 bases from J, the gap between germline ends came to 16 bases. The CDR3 here is CASSSGSGGEKLFF. CDR3 coding DNA: TGTGCCAGCAGCTCCGGGTCCGGCGGGGAAAAACTGTTTTTT.

V and J are TRBV29-1 and TRBJ2-7, with D hard to call. CDR3 length: 12 residues. The germline V and J ends were trimmed by 6 bases and 2 bases, with 11 bases remaining between them. Germline CDR1 reads SQVTM; CDR2 reads ANQGSEA. The CDR3 DNA is TGCAGCGTACTTCAAGCCCCCTACGAGCAGTACTTC. Its translation: CSVLQAPYEQYF.

The CDR3 bases are TGTGCCAGCAGCCAAAACACGGGAGTCCGCACAGATACGCAGTATTTT. Protein product: CASSQNTGVRTDTQYF. This chain joins TRBV4-2 and TRBJ2-3, with a tentative D call TRBD2 (6 bases). Germline V gene data show CDR1 as LGHNA and CDR2 as YNFKEQ. Between the trimmed V and J ends, which lost 2 bases and 1 base, there was a span of 13 bases. This CDR3 comprises 16 residues.

In the case of this clone: A junction end diverges from the germline sequence, so it may reflect a read error. The V and J genes are TRBV27 and TRBJ2-1; 11 bases align to TRBD1. CDR1 MNHEY and CDR2 SMNVEV come from the germline V gene (reference sequence). The CDR3 has 14 amino acids. CDR3 coding DNA: TGTGGCAGCAGTGTCGGGACAGGGGGCAATGAGCAGTTCTTC. Translating it yields CGSSVGTGGNEQFF.

The rearrangement joins TRBV30 to TRBJ2-7; weak D call: TRBD1 (5 bases). Germline values: CDR1 GTSNPN, CDR2 SVGIG (reference sequence). Between the trimmed V and J ends, which lost 5 bases and 6 bases, there was a span of 20 bases. This CDR3 is 14 amino acids long. CDR3 sequence (DNA): TGTGCCTGGGTTAAGACAGTTGGATCTGGCGAGCAGTACTTC. This codes for CAWVKTVGSGEQYF.

To note about this clone: In this CDR3 the conserved last residue, phenylalanine or tryptophan, is missing, so a read error is likely. Because the CDR3's place on the DNA is in doubt, the DNA is left out and the CDR3 is given as listed by TCRdb. The chain combines TRBV7-9 with TRBJ2-4; TRBD2 is taken as the D call from the table, unchecked against the DNA. A total of 10 residues make up the CDR3, ends included. Looked up from germline, CDR1 is SEHNR and CDR2 is FQNEAQ (reference sequence). CDR3 residues: CASSQGLARL.

The chain uses TRBV6-1 and TRBJ2-3; no definite D call. Trimming removed 5 bases at V and 3 bases at J, with 3 bases between. Germline values: CDR1 MNHNS, CDR2 SASEGT. The CDR3 totals 11 residues. CDR3 sequence reads: CASSTTDTQYF. The CDR3 DNA is TGTGCCAGCAGTACTACAGATACGCAGTATTTT.

This sequence joins TRBV27 and TRBJ2-5; 9 bases map to TRBD2. The CDR3 has 16 amino acids. Germline trimming cut 2 bases from V and 4 bases from J; bases unmatched to any gene: 8. Germline-derived CDR1 and CDR2 are MNHEY and SMNVEV (reference sequence). Here the CDR3 DNA reads TGTGCCAGCAGTTTACGTGATAGCGGGAGAGGAGAGACCCAGTACTTC. It codes for CASSLRDSGRGETQYF.

J is TRBJ1-5 and V is TRBV2; no definite D call. Germline V gives CDR1 SNHLY, CDR2 FYNNEI. The CDR3 spans 14 residues. Trimming removed 6 bases at V and 6 bases at J, with 15 bases between. CDR3 region: CASSVDSSSQPQHF. The CDR3 region has the DNA TGTGCCAGCAGCGTGGACTCATCAAGTCAGCCCCAGCATTTT.

The chain carries TRBV11-2 and TRBJ2-5; D possibly uses TRBD1 or TRBD2 (5 bases each). Germline loops: CDR1 SGHAT, CDR2 FQNNGV. The CDR3 contains 15 residues. V lost 5 bases, J lost 5 bases, and 18 bases lay in between. This CDR3 reads CASSKSMGPVETQYF. CDR3 nucleotides: TGTGCCAGCAGCAAATCAATGGGACCGGTCGAGACCCAGTACTTC.

The rearrangement joins TRBV25-1 to TRBJ2-7, with D possibly TRBD2 on 6 matching bases. V lost 0 bases and J lost 0, with 15 bases in between. CDR1 MGHDK and CDR2 SYGVNS come from the germline V gene. CDR3 length: 17 amino acids. CDR3 loop: CASSEYRGEVDSYEQYF. The CDR3 DNA reads as TGTGCCAGCAGTGAATATCGCGGGGAGGTTGACTCCTACGAGCAGTACTTC.

This clone came up once. V and J are TRBV19 and TRBJ1-2; TRBD1 matches at 10 bases. The J segment lost 6 bases and the V segment lost 0 bases, leaving 4 bases of the junction unmatched. Germline V lookup: CDR1 LNHDA, CDR2 SQIVND (reference sequence). CDR3 length equals 15 residues. The CDR3 DNA reads as TGTGCCAGTAGTATAGAAGGGACAGGGGTAGATGGCTACACCTTC. Translated, it gives CASSIEGTGVDGYTF.

This rearrangement joins TRBV11-2 to TRBJ2-6; 7 bases match TRBD1. This CDR3 is built from 16 residues. From germline, CDR1 is SGHAT and CDR2 FQNNGV. Germline trimming cut 1 base from V and 2 bases from J; bases unmatched to any gene: 2. Written as DNA, the CDR3 is TGTGCCAGCAGCTTAGCAGGGGGAACTGGGGCCAACGTCCTGACTTTC. Protein product: CASSLAGGTGANVLTF.

The J gene is TRBJ2-5, the V gene TRBV28; D might be TRBD1 (6 bases). TRBJ2-7 explains the end of the DNA better; the J call may be wrong. Per germline, CDR1 MDHEN and CDR2 SYDVKM. The CDR3 runs 15 residues. The CDR3 DNA sequence: TGTGCCACTACCGTCCCCCGGGACACCCTCTACGAGCAGTACTTC. Translated: CATTVPRDTLYEQYF.

The chain couples TRBV30 to TRBJ2-7; 10 nucleotides align to TRBD1. V trimming: 4 bases; J trimming: 3 bases; junction bases outside the gene matches: 9. The germline V gene encodes CDR1 GTSNPN and CDR2 SVGIG (reference sequence). This CDR3 is built from 15 residues. CDR3 in DNA: TGTGCCTGGACCAACTCCGGGACAGGGGTCTACGAGCAGTACTTC. Translated: CAWTNSGTGVYEQYF.

The chain couples TRBV29-1 to TRBJ2-2; 9 positions match TRBD2. The germline V gene encodes CDR1 SQVTM and CDR2 ANQGSEA. CDR3 length: 16 amino acids. V was pared by 3 bases and J by 4 bases, with 9 bases of the junction left unmatched. The CDR3: CSVDSSAGGGTGELFF. The CDR3 DNA follows: TGCAGCGTTGACTCAAGTGCGGGAGGGGGCACCGGGGAGCTGTTTTTT.

This sequence joins TRBV14 and TRBJ2-5; D is possibly TRBD1 or TRBD2 (5 bases each). CDR3 length: 13 residues. Trimming took 4 bases from V and 5 from J, leaving 11 bases between them. Germline V gene lookup returns CDR1 SGHDN and CDR2 FVKESK. Here the CDR3 reads CASSRGSSETQYF. CDR3 nucleotides: TGTGCCAGCAGCCGGGGGAGTTCGGAGACCCAGTACTTC.

This chain joins TRBV28 and TRBJ2-3; D gene ambiguous. Germline V gene lookup returns CDR1 MDHEN and CDR2 SYDVKM. V was shortened by 3 bases and J by 6 bases, with 7 bases between the two germline ends. The CDR3 is 12 amino acids. In DNA, the CDR3 is TGTGCCAGCAGTTTTTGGCCCGATACGCAGTATTTT. Translated: CASSFWPDTQYF.

The chain couples TRBV28 to TRBJ1-5; the D is unclear. V was pared by 4 bases and J by 3 bases, with 16 bases between. Germline V CDR1 and CDR2: MDHEN, SYDVKM. CDR3 size: 16 residues. The CDR3 loop reads CASSYRLGQPNQPQHF. CDR3 DNA: TGTGCCAGCAGTTATAGATTAGGGCAGCCCAATCAGCCCCAGCATTTT.

With regard to this clone: An end of the junction does not agree with germline; a read error may underlie this. The V call is TRBV5-1, the J call TRBJ2-1; D possibly corresponds to TRBD1 (6 bases). This CDR3 has 21 residues. The germline CDR1 and CDR2 sequences are SGHRS and YFSETQ. The CDR3 DNA sequence: TGCGCCAGCAGTTTGGCGCCCCCGCGACGTCAGGGGCAAATCCTTCACAATGAGCAGTTCTTC. Its translation: CASSLAPPRRQGQILHNEQFF.